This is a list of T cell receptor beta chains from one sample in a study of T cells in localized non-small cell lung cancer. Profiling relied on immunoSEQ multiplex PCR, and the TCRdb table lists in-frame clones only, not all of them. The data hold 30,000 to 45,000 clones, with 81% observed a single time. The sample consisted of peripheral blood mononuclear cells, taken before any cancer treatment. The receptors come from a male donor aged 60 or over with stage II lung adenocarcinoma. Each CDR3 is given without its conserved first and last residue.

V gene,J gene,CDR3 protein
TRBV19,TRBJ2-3,ASSPYLRVRGTDTQY
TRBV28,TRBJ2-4,ATRTDKNIQY
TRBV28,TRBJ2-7,ASSLRDSSYEQY
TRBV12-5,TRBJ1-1,ASSGPNTEAF
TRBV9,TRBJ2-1,ASRAGGSSYNEQF
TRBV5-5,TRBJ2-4,ASSLVTGINIQY
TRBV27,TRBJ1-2,ASRWTGTNYGYT
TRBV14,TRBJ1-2,ASSQGGGIRNGYT
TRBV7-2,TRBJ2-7,ASQHQTGSLYEQY
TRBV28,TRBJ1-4,ASNGLSVATNEKLF
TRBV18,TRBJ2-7,ASSPPVEDSYEQY
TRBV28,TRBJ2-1,ASINRGSYNEQF
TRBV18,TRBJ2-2,ASSPPDITGELF
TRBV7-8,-,ASSYSGTEAYEQY
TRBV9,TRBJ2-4,ASSVGAGKAKNIQY
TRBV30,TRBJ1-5,AWSRGADSNQPQH
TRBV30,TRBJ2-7,AWSQRVDYEQY
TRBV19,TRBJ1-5,ASSRLGQAQWPQH
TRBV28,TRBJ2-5,ASSFSRGQSGTQY
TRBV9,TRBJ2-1,ASSARQAGVADEQF
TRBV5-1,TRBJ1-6,ASSLWGQGNSPLH
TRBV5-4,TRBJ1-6,ASSLGGQGDSPLH